Shown below are 21 T cell receptor beta chains from a single sample sequenced in a study of blood T cell repertoires in COVID-19. Only in-frame clones appear in the TCRdb table, and some are missing; sequencing was by immunoSEQ multiplex PCR. The table includes some 290,000 clones, nearly 90% detected once. Sequenced input: peripheral blood. These receptors originate from a woman aged 25 to 39 with COVID-19, enrolled during active disease.

This chain joins TRBV19 and TRBJ1-6; possible D gene TRBD1, 6 bases. The CDR3 contains 15 residues. The germline V and J ends were trimmed by 3 bases and 5 bases, with 11 bases remaining between them. Germline lookup yields CDR1 LNHDA and CDR2 SQIVND (reference sequence). In nucleotides, the CDR3 is TGTGCCAGTAGTATTCCGAGGACAGATAATTCACCCCTCCACTTT. It is translated as CASSIPRTDNSPLHF.

The rearrangement uses TRBV4-2 and TRBJ2-3; D may be TRBD1 (6 bases). Germline loops: CDR1 LGHNA, CDR2 YNFKEQ. V was cut by 3 bases and J by 7 bases, with 14 bases left in between. The CDR3 is 14 amino acids. The CDR3 DNA reads as TGTGCCAGCAGCCACAGGGGCGAGGGTTATACGCAGTATTTT. Protein sequence: CASSHRGEGYTQYF.

The chain couples TRBV6-5 to TRBJ1-2; D is uncertain. Trimming cost V 6 bases and J 0 bases, with 11 bases left between them. Germline V gives CDR1 MNHEY, CDR2 SVGAGI. The CDR3 sequence is 14 residues long. DNA of the CDR3: TGTGCCAGCAGGGGCCTTGCACCTAACTATGGCTACACCTTC. Residues: CASRGLAPNYGYTF.

The chain uses TRBV4-1 and TRBJ2-3, with D perhaps TRBD1 (6 bases). CDR3 length equals 14 residues. V lost 4 bases to trimming and J lost 2 bases, with 10 bases between them. CDR1 and CDR2 from the germline V gene are MGHRA and YSYEKL. In DNA, the CDR3 is TGCGCCAGCAGCCCTCCGGGACACACAGATACGCAGTATTTT. Its protein product is CASSPPGHTDTQYF.

This rearrangement joins TRBV3-1 (or the pseudogene TRBV3-2) to TRBJ2-5, with 11 bases that match TRBD2. The germline gives CDR1 LGHDT, CDR2 YNNKEL (reference sequence). This CDR3 has 17 amino acids. With V trimmed by 1 base and J by 3 bases, 7 bases remained unmatched. CDR3 sequence: CASSQGEASGGKETQYF. In DNA, the CDR3 is TGTGCCAGCAGCCAAGGCGAGGCTAGCGGGGGGAAAGAGACCCAGTACTTC.

The chain couples TRBV5-1 to TRBJ1-3; a weak D match, TRBD1 (6 bases). V was cut by 6 bases and J by 0 bases, with 16 bases left in between. Germline loops: CDR1 SGHRS, CDR2 YFSETQ. This CDR3 region has 16 residues. The CDR3 DNA reads as TGCGCCAGCACTCCGGACAGTCCGAGCTCTGGAAACACCATATATTTT. Encoded protein: CASTPDSPSSGNTIYF.

The rearrangement joins TRBV25-1 to TRBJ2-3; maybe TRBD2 (6 bases). The CDR3 runs 17 residues. Trimming shortened V by 4 bases and J by 6 bases, and 23 bases separated the two germline ends. Germline lookup yields CDR1 MGHDK and CDR2 SYGVNS. The CDR3 protein is CASSALVRTTRSDTQYF. In DNA form, the CDR3 reads TGTGCCAGCAGTGCCCTAGTGAGGACTACGCGTTCGGATACGCAGTATTTT.

The chain joins TRBV6-6 to TRBJ2-6; perhaps TRBD1 as D (5 bases). From germline, CDR1 is MNHNY and CDR2 SVGAGI (reference sequence). V was shortened by 6 bases and J by 1 base, with 10 bases between the two germline ends. CDR3 size: 15 residues. This CDR3 reads CASRSQESGANVLTF. The CDR3 coding sequence is TGTGCCAGCAGGTCACAGGAGTCTGGGGCCAACGTCCTGACTTTC.

The V gene is TRBV19, the J gene TRBJ2-1; 10 bases match TRBD2. CDR1 and CDR2 from the germline V gene are LNHDA and SQIVND (reference sequence). V gave up 6 bases and J gave up 6 bases; unmatched junction bases: 5. The CDR3 sequence is 14 residues long. DNA for the CDR3: TGTGCCAGTAGACTAGCGGGGCCCATCAATGAGCAGTTCTTC. Protein sequence: CASRLAGPINEQFF.

In its sample, this clone was seen once. The genes are TRBV4-1 and TRBJ2-7, with 8 bases fitting TRBD2. This CDR3 has 15 amino acids. Trimming at V came to 1 base and at J to 3 bases, leaving 5 bases not matched to a gene. Germline-derived CDR1 and CDR2 are MGHRA and YSYEKL. In nucleotides, the CDR3 is TGCGCCAGCAGCCAAGTCTCCGGGGGGGTCTACGAGCAGTACTTC. Residues: CASSQVSGGVYEQYF.

The rearrangement joins TRBV14 to TRBJ2-1, with D tentatively TRBD2 (6 bases). CDR1 is SGHDN, CDR2 FVKESK, per germline. The CDR3 loop spans 16 amino acids. V was pared by 2 bases and J by 7 bases, with 18 bases between. The CDR3 coding sequence is TGTGCCAGCAGCCAAATGTTCGGGGGAGCACCGAATGAGCAGTTCTTC. This translates into CASSQMFGGAPNEQFF.

The chain links TRBV4-1 to TRBJ2-1, with D perhaps matching TRBD2 (5 bases). The V gene's germline CDR1 is MGHRA and CDR2 YSYEKL. The CDR3 extends over 16 amino acids. V lost 0 bases, J lost 2 bases, and 11 bases lay in between. CDR3 sequence (DNA): TGCGCCAGCAGCCAAGATCTACCTAGCCCCTACAATGAGCAGTTCTTC. Translating gives CASSQDLPSPYNEQFF.

The chain couples TRBV12-3 or TRBV12-4 to TRBJ2-2; a weak D match, TRBD2 (5 bases). The CDR3 length is 13 residues. The V end lost 10 bases, the J end lost 6 bases, and 15 bases lay between the germline ends. CDR3 DNA: TGTGCCACCCCTGGACTTTTTTCCGGGGAGCTGTTTTTT. It specifies CATPGLFSGELFF.

This sequence joins TRBV4-1 and TRBJ2-5; 8 bases are a match to TRBD2. There are 16 residues in the CDR3. V gave up 1 base and J gave up 4 bases; unmatched junction bases: 8. Germline lookup yields CDR1 MGHRA and CDR2 YSYEKL. The chain's CDR3 is CASSQATSAYGETQYF. The CDR3 nucleotides are TGCGCCAGCAGCCAAGCGACTAGCGCATACGGAGAGACCCAGTACTTC.

The V gene is TRBV5-5, the J gene TRBJ2-2; tentative D call: TRBD2 (5 bases). Trimming removed 0 bases at V and 0 bases at J, with 15 bases between. Germline V gene sequence: CDR1 SGHKS, CDR2 YYEKEE (reference sequence). This CDR3 is 18 amino acids long. This chain's CDR3 is CASSLGGLRASNTGELFF. For the CDR3, the DNA is TGTGCCAGCAGCTTGGGGGGATTGCGGGCTTCGAACACCGGGGAGCTGTTTTTT.

This clone was recorded once. V usage is TRBV5-4 and J usage is TRBJ1-2; D may be TRBD1 (6 bases). V was shortened by 9 bases and J by 2 bases, with 17 bases between the two germline ends. This CDR3 contains 14 residues. The germline CDR1 and CDR2 sequences are SGHNT and YYREEE (reference sequence). In DNA, the CDR3 is TGTGCCAAGGGAGATGGACAGATAAACTATGGCTACACCTTC. Its protein is CAKGDGQINYGYTF.

This sequence joins TRBV7-9 and TRBJ2-1; possibly TRBD1 for D (5 bases). CDR1 and CDR2 from the germline V gene are SEHNR and FQNEAQ (reference sequence). This CDR3 has 15 amino acids. Trimming cost V 0 bases and J 2 bases, with 8 bases left between them. CDR3 in amino acids: CASSLAQGTYNEQFF. In DNA, the CDR3 is TGTGCCAGCAGCTTAGCCCAGGGCACCTACAATGAGCAGTTCTTC.

The DNA of the CDR3 is TGTGCCAGCAGCTCAGAAGCGGGAAACACCATATATTTT. Its protein product is CASSSEAGNTIYF. This chain joins TRBV6-6 and TRBJ1-3; unclear D gene. Trimming removed 6 bases at V and 4 bases at J, with 10 bases between. CDR3 length: 13 amino acids. CDR1 and CDR2 (germline): MNHNY, SVGAGI (reference sequence).

The V and J genes are TRBV28 and TRBJ1-4; 8 nucleotides agree with TRBD1. This CDR3 spans 14 amino acids. V lost 5 bases and J lost 7; bases outside the gene matches: 6. Germline CDR1 MDHEN, CDR2 SYDVKM. CDR3 DNA: TGTGCCAGCAGTAAAGGACAGGGTGGTGAAAAACTGTTTTTT. Its translation is CASSKGQGGEKLFF.

The chain combines TRBV19 with TRBJ2-7; 7 bases align to TRBD1. With V trimmed by 8 bases and J by 2 bases, 6 bases remained unmatched. Per germline, CDR1 LNHDA and CDR2 SQIVND (reference sequence). The CDR3 runs 13 residues. The CDR3 protein is CASRDSSTYEQYF. The CDR3, as DNA: TGTGCCAGTCGGGACAGTTCTACCTACGAGCAGTACTTC.

The chain employs TRBV4-1 and TRBJ2-2, with 14 bases that match TRBD2. V shed 1 base, J shed 3 bases, and the junction held 1 base outside the gene matches. The CDR3 totals 17 residues. Germline lookup yields CDR1 MGHRA and CDR2 YSYEKL. The CDR3 DNA sequence: TGCGCCAGCAGCCAAGGGGGACTAGCGGGGGACACCGGGGAGCTGTTTTTT. Amino acid sequence: CASSQGGLAGDTGELFF.